Listed here are 10 T cell receptor beta chains from one sample, sequenced in a study of molecular identifiers for immune sequencing clone quantification. TCRdb reanalysed the PCR reads using MiXCR and keeps one entry per CDR3 protein. The sample has under 800,000 distinct CDR3 sequences, approximately 24% seen once. Material: naive CD8+ T cells from blood, with Jurkat cell RNA spiked in. Documented subset: FACS-sorted CD8+CD4-CCR7+CD45RA+ naive T cells. The receptors here all came from a human donor in good health. Some libraries in this study had Jurkat cell RNA spiked in.

About this clonotype itself: Just one base apart from a much larger clone, this may be a read error. The rearrangement links TRBV27 to TRBJ2-5, with 9 bases fitting TRBD1. After removal of 5 bases from V and 2 bases from J, the junction contained 12 bases not matched to a gene. Germline V lookup: CDR1 MNHEY, CDR2 SMNVEV (reference sequence). The CDR3 covers 17 residues. The CDR3 region has the DNA TGTGCCAGCAGTCGGACAGGGGACGGTATCTGGCAAGAGACCCAGTACTTC. Amino acids: CASSRTGDGIWQETQYF.

The chain links TRBV12-3 or TRBV12-4 to TRBJ1-3; 9 bases fit TRBD1. The CDR3 loop spans 22 amino acids. The V gene end was trimmed by 2 bases and the J gene end by 0 bases; junction bases not matched to a gene: 20. This CDR3 reads CASSLPSDRGTRYYISGNTIYF. CDR3 bases: TGTGCCAGCAGTTTACCATCGGACAGGGGCACCCGATATTACATCTCTGGAAACACCATATATTTT.

The rearrangement uses TRBV7-9 and TRBJ2-5, with D possibly being TRBD2 (7 bases). Germline CDR1 and CDR2: SEHNR and FQNEAQ (reference sequence). The V gene lost 6 bases and the J gene lost 5 bases, with 13 bases spanning the gap. CDR3 size: 13 residues. The CDR3 DNA follows: TGTGCCAGCAGGGGGGCGGGAGAGGAGACCCAGTACTTC. This gives the protein CASRGAGEETQYF.

This clonotype was seen only a few times. J is TRBJ2-7 and V is TRBV20-1, with D hard to call. The CDR3 totals 14 residues. Germline V gives CDR1 DFQATT, CDR2 SNEGSKA (reference sequence). The CDR3 bases are TGCAGCGTCCTATCGTCAGCCTACTCCTACGAGCAGTACTTC. This sequence encodes CSVLSSAYSYEQYF.

The chain combines TRBV19 with TRBJ1-3; D is uncertain. The CDR3 totals 15 residues. Trimming took off 7 bases at V and 0 bases at J, with 13 bases between the two ends. Per the germline V gene, CDR1 is LNHDA and CDR2 is SQIVND (reference sequence). Here the CDR3 DNA reads TGTGCCAGTATATCTTCACGTACCTCTGGAAACACCATATATTTT. This codes for CASISSRTSGNTIYF.

The rearrangement joins TRBV19 to TRBJ2-7; possibly TRBD1 or TRBD2 for D (5 bases each). Looked up from germline, CDR1 is LNHDA and CDR2 is SQIVND (reference sequence). The CDR3 contains 14 residues. V lost 3 bases to trimming and J lost 4 bases, with 13 bases between them. The CDR3 nucleotides read TGTGCCAGTAGTATCCGGGACGGAGGATACGAGCAGTACTTC. Its protein is CASSIRDGGYEQYF.

Note on this clonotype: This may stem from a read error, because a much larger clone lies one nucleotide away. This chain uses TRBV19 with TRBJ1-5, with TRBD1 as a possible D gene (6 bases). Germline V gene data show CDR1 as LNHDA and CDR2 as SQIVND (reference sequence). The CDR3 covers 13 residues. CDR3 region: CACSIQGHQPQHF. For the CDR3, the DNA is TGTGCCTGTAGTATTCAGGGGCATCAGCCCCAGCATTTT.

The table lists this clonotype with many counts. The chain has TRBV7-2 and TRBJ2-5, with TRBD1 as a possible D gene (6 bases). The CDR3 is 15 amino acids. V dropped 5 bases and J dropped 4 bases, with 17 bases sitting between them. Germline CDR1 SGHTA, CDR2 FQGNSA. CDR3 sequence reads: CASSLGQGPGETQYF. DNA of the CDR3: TGTGCCAGCAGCCTGGGGCAGGGGCCCGGAGAGACCCAGTACTTC.

This chain connects TRBV27 to TRBJ1-5; 7 positions match TRBD1. Trimming cost V 6 bases and J 0 bases; bases outside gene matches: 5. There are 15 residues in the CDR3. The germline CDR1 and CDR2 sequences are MNHEY and SMNVEV (reference sequence). The CDR3, as DNA: TGTGCCAGCAGCGAGGGGACAGTTAGCAATCAGCCCCAGCATTTT. Amino acids: CASSEGTVSNQPQHF.

This clonotype was seen at least ten times. V is TRBV29-1 and J is TRBJ2-3; the D gene is possibly TRBD2 (6 bases). Germline V lookup: CDR1 SQVTM, CDR2 ANQGSEA. Trimming removed 6 bases from V and 4 bases from J, with 20 bases in between. The CDR3 runs 15 residues. The CDR3 nucleotides read TGCAGCGTCGGGGCCCGGCCTAGCGCCTCAGATACGCAGTATTTT. This gives the protein CSVGARPSASDTQYF.